Each of the 8 T cell receptor beta chains below was sequenced from the same sample in a study of T cell responses to AZD1222 COVID-19 vaccine. The table came from immunoSEQ multiplex PCR; TCRdb's copy has only in-frame clones and leaves some out. The sample lists more than 95,000 clones, 75% to 90% occurring once. The material was peripheral blood, obtained on day 0 of AZD1222 vaccination. These TCRs come from an adult in good health.

The chain has TRBV5-1 and TRBJ2-3; weak D call: TRBD2 (7 bases). The V end lost 3 bases, the J end lost 6 bases, and 20 bases lay between the germline ends. The CDR3 loop spans 16 amino acids. Per the germline V gene, CDR1 is SGHRS and CDR2 is YFSETQ. CDR3 in DNA: TGCGCCAGCAGCTCCTTAGCGGGCTCAGGGGCGGATACGCAGTATTTT. Translated, it gives CASSSLAGSGADTQYF.

The chain carries TRBV11-2 and TRBJ2-4; a weak D match, TRBD1 (5 bases). Looked up from germline, CDR1 is SGHAT and CDR2 is FQNNGV. This CDR3 has 14 amino acids. Between the trimmed V and J ends, which lost 3 bases and 8 bases, there was a span of 14 bases. DNA for the CDR3: TGTGCCAGCAGCTTCCTTGGGGAAGGGGACATTCAGTACTTC. Its protein product is CASSFLGEGDIQYF.

A note on this clone: Within the sample, other DNA sequences also encode this same CDR3. The chain carries TRBV20-1 and TRBJ2-5; D remains unclear. CDR3 length: 12 amino acids. V gave up 4 bases and J gave up 2 bases, with 8 bases separating them. Germline V gene lookup returns CDR1 DFQATT and CDR2 SNEGSKA (reference sequence). CDR3 sequence (DNA): TGCAGTGCTACTGATGGGCAAGAGACCCAGTACTTC. This sequence encodes CSATDGQETQYF.

V gene TRBV6-6 combines with J gene TRBJ2-2, with a possible D match to TRBD1 (5 bases). CDR1 MNHNY and CDR2 SVGAGI come from the germline V gene (reference sequence). CDR3 length: 15 residues. V lost 4 bases, J lost 1 base, and 10 bases lay in between. As DNA, the CDR3 is TGTGCCAGCAGTTCGTTCGACAGGAACACCGGGGAGCTGTTTTTT. Residues: CASSSFDRNTGELFF.

This chain links TRBV4-3 with TRBJ1-2, with a possible D match to TRBD1 (5 bases). CDR3 length equals 13 residues. Per germline, CDR1 LGHNA and CDR2 YSLEER. V lost 0 bases and J 7 bases, leaving 9 bases between the germline ends. The CDR3 sequence is CASSQDGGFGYTF. CDR3 coding DNA: TGCGCCAGCAGCCAAGATGGGGGGTTTGGCTACACCTTC.

The chain links TRBV18 to TRBJ1-2; D call uncertain. The CDR3 has 15 residues. Per the germline V gene, CDR1 is KGHSH and CDR2 is LQKENI. V shed 6 bases and J shed 0 bases, with 14 bases lying between them. CDR3 sequence (DNA): TGTGCCAGCTCTCCTAAAGACTTAGCTAACTATGGCTACACCTTC. This encodes CASSPKDLANYGYTF.

This chain links TRBV3-1 (or the pseudogene TRBV3-2) with TRBJ2-1; D is perhaps TRBD2 (5 bases). The CDR3 is 17 amino acids. Germline V gene data show CDR1 as LGHDT and CDR2 as YNNKEL (reference sequence). V was trimmed by 6 bases and J by 1 base, leaving 19 bases between them. The CDR3 loop reads CASRKRLAGESYNEQFF. DNA for the CDR3: TGTGCCAGCAGGAAGAGGTTAGCCGGGGAATCCTACAATGAGCAGTTCTTC.

The chain links TRBV7-8 to TRBJ1-2; no definite D call. Trimming removed 0 bases from V and 6 bases from J, with 11 bases in between. The CDR3 is 14 amino acids. The germline V gene has CDR1 SGHVS and CDR2 FQNEAQ. CDR3 amino acids: CASSLAGFNNGYTF. Written as DNA, the CDR3 is TGTGCCAGCAGCTTAGCAGGTTTTAATAATGGCTACACCTTC.